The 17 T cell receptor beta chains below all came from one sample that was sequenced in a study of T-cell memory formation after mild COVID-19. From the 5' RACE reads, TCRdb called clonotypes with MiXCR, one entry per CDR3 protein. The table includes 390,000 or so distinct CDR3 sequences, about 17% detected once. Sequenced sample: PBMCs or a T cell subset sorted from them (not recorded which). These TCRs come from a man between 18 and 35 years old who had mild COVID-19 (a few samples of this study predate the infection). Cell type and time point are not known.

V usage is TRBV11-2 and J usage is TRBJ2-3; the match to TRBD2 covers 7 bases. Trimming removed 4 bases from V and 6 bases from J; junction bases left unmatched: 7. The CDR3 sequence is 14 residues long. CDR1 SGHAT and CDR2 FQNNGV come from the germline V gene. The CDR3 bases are TGTGCCAGCAGCTCCGAGGCGGGGGTCGATACGCAGTATTTT. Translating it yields CASSSEAGVDTQYF.

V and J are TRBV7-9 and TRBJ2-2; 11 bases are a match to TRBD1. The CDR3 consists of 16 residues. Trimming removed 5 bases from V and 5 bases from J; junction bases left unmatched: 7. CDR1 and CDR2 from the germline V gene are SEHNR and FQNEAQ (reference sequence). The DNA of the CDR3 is TGTGCCAGCAGCGTACCGGGACAGGGGGGGACCGGGGAGCTGTTTTTT. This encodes CASSVPGQGGTGELFF.

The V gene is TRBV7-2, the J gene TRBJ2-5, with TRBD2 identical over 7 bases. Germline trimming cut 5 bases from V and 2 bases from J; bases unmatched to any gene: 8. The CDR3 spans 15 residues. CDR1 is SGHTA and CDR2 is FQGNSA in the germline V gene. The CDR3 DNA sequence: TGTGCCAGCAGCCAATACCTAGCGGCTCAAGAGACCCAGTACTTC. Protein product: CASSQYLAAQETQYF.

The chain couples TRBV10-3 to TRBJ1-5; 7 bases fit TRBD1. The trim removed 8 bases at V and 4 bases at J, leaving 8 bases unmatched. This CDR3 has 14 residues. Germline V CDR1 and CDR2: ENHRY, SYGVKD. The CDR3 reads CAIGTNRGNQPQHF. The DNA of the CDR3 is TGTGCCATCGGTACGAACAGGGGTAATCAGCCCCAGCATTTT.

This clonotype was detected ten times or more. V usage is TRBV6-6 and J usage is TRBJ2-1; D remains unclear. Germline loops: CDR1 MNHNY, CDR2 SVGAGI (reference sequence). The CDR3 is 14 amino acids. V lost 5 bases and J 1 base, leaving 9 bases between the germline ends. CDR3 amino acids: CASSPSRSYNEQFF. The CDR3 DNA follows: TGTGCCAGCAGTCCGTCCCGGTCCTACAATGAGCAGTTCTTC.

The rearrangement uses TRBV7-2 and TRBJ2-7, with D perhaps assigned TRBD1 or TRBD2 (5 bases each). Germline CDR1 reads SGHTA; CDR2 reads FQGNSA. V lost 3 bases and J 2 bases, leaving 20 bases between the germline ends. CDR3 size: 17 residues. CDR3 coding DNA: TGTGCCAGCAGCTTGGGGACGGGGTTCAGGCCAACCTACGAGCAGTACTTC. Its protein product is CASSLGTGFRPTYEQYF.

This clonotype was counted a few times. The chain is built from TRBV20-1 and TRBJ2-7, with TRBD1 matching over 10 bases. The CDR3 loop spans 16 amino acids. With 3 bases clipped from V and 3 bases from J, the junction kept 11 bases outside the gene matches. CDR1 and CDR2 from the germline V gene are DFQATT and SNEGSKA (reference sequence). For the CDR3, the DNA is TGCAGTGCTAGTGAAGGGCTTGGGACAGGGGACTACGAGCAGTACGTC. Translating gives CSASEGLGTGDYEQYV.

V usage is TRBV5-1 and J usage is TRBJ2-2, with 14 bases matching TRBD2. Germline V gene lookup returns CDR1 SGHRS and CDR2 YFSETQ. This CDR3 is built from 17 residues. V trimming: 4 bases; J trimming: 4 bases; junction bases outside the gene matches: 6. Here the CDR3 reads CASSPRLAGGRTGELFF. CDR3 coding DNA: TGCGCCAGCAGCCCAAGACTAGCGGGGGGGCGCACCGGGGAGCTGTTTTTT.

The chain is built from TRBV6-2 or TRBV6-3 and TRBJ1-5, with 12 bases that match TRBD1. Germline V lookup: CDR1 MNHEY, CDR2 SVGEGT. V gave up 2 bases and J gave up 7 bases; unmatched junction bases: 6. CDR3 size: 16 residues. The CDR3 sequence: CASSYVMGQGAQPQHF. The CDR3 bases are TGTGCCAGCAGTTACGTAATGGGACAGGGGGCACAGCCCCAGCATTTT.

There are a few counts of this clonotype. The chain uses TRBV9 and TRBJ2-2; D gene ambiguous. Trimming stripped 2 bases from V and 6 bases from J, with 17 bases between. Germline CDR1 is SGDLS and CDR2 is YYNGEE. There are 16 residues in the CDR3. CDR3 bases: TGTGCCAGCAGCGTTGAGGTGGTTTCTCGGGCCGGGGAGCTGTTTTTT. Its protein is CASSVEVVSRAGELFF.

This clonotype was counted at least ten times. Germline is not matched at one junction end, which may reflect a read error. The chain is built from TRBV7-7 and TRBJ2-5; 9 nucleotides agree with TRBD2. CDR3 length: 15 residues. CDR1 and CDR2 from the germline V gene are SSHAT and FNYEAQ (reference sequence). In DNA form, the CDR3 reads TGTGCTAGCAGCCCCCTAGGCGGGGGGGCTGAGACCCAGTACTTC. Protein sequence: CASSPLGGGAETQYF. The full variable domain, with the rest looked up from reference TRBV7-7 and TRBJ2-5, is GAGVSQSPRYKVTKRGQDVTLRCDPISSHATLYWYQQALGQGPEFLTYFNYEAQPDKSGLPSDRFSAERPEGSISTLTIQRTEQRDSAMYRCASSPLGGGAETQYFGPGTRLLVL.

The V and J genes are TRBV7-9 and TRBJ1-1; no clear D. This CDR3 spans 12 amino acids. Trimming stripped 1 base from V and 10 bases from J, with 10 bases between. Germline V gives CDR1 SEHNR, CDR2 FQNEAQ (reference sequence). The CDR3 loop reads CASSLVGESAFF. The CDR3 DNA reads TGTGCCAGCAGCTTAGTGGGAGAGTCAGCTTTCTTT.

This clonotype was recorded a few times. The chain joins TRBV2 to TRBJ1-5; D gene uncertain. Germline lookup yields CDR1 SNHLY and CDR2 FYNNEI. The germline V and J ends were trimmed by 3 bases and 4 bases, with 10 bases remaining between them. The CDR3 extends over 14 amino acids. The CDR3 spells CASSEIGGNQPQHF. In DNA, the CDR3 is TGTGCCAGCAGTGAGATAGGTGGGAATCAGCCCCAGCATTTT. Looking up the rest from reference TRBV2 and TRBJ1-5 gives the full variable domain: EPEVTQTPSHQVTQMGQEVILRCVPISNHLYFYWYRQILGQKVEFLVSFYNNEISEKSEIFDDQFSVERPDGSNFTLKIRSTKLEDSAMYFCASSEIGGNQPQHFGDGTRLSIL.

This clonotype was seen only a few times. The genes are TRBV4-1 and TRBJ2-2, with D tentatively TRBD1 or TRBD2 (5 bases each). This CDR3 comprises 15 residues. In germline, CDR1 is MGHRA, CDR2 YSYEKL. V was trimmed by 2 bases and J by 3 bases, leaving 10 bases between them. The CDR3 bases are TGCGCCAGCAGCCAAAACCGGGACCACACCGGGGAGCTGTTTTTT. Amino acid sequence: CASSQNRDHTGELFF.

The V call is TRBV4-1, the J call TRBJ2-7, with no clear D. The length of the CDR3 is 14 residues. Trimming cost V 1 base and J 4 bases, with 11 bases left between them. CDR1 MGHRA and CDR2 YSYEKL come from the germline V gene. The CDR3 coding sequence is TGCGCCAGCAGCCAAGCGAATTTCGAATACGAGCAGTACTTC. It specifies CASSQANFEYEQYF.

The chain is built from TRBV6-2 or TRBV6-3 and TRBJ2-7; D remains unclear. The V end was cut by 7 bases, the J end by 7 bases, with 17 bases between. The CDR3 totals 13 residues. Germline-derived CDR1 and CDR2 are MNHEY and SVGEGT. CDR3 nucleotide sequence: TGTGCCAGCACCCTAGAAGGGCCGGGTGAGCAGTACTTC. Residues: CASTLEGPGEQYF.

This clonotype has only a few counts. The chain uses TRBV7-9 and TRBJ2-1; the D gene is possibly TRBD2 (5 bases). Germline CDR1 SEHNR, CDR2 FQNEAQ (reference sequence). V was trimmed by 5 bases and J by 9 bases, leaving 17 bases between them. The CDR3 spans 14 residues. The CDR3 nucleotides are TGTGCCAGCAGCCCCATCATAAACCGGGGTGAGCAGTTCTTC. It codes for CASSPIINRGEQFF.